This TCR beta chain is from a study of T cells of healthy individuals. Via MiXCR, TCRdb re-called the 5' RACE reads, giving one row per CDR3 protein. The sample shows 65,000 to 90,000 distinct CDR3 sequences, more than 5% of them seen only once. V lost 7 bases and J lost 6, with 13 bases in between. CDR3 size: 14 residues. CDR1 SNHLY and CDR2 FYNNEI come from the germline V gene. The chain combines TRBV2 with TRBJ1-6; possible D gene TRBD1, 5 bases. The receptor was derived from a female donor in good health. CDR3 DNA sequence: TGTGCCAGCACCGAGGGGCGGGTTAATTCACCCCTCCACTTT. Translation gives CASTEGRVNSPLHF.